Listed below are T cell receptor beta chains from one sample, sequenced in a study of blood T cell repertoires in COVID-19. Profiled with immunoSEQ multiplex PCR; TCRdb holds only in-frame clones, not every one. The repertoire consists of around 60,000 clones, with 88% occurring once and the leading ten covering 3.5% to 4%. Sequencing input: peripheral blood. Receptors were obtained from a human donor in a cohort sampled during active COVID-19. Each CDR3 is given with its conserved first and last residue. Fields, in order: D gene, V gene, J gene, clone size, CDR3 protein, CDR3 DNA. The D gene is left open where the match is weak. The size of a clone is reported for some rows only, either as once, few or many, or as a class for expanded clones.

>TRBD2|TRBV2|TRBJ2-7|-
CASSELIGLAGGSYEQYF
TGTGCCAGCAGTGAATTGATAGGACTAGCGGGGGGCTCCTACGAGCAGTACTTC
>TRBD2|TRBV4-3|TRBJ2-7|few
CASSQELAGGFYEQYF
TGCGCCAGCAGCCAAGAACTAGCGGGGGGTTTCTACGAGCAGTACTTC
>-|TRBV4-3|TRBJ2-1|-
CASSQDPPNEQFF
TGCGCCAGCAGCCAAGACCCTCCCAATGAGCAGTTCTTC
>TRBD2|TRBV19|TRBJ2-2|-
CASTKRGDTGELFF
TGTGCCAGTACCAAGCGGGGGGATACCGGGGAGCTGTTTTTT
>TRBD2|TRBV19|TRBJ2-5|-
CASRAGAQETQYF
TGTGCCAGTAGGGCGGGAGCCCAAGAGACCCAGTACTTC
>TRBD2|TRBV4-3|TRBJ2-1|-
CASSQTGTSSINEQFF
TGCGCCAGCAGCCAAACCGGGACTAGCAGTATCAATGAGCAGTTCTTC
>TRBD1|TRBV28|TRBJ2-7|-
CASSRQGAYEQYF
TGTGCCAGCAGCCGACAGGGCGCGTACGAGCAGTACTTC
>-|TRBV19|TRBJ1-1|-
CASSISRVTEAFF
TGTGCCAGTAGTATTTCCCGGGTCACTGAAGCTTTCTTT
>TRBD2|TRBV29-1|TRBJ2-7|-
CSVEDFGERGAPEQYF
TGCAGCGTTGAAGATTTCGGGGAGCGGGGGGCGCCCGAGCAGTACTTC
>-|TRBV10-2|TRBJ1-1|once
CASSGQGLINTEAFF
TGCGCCAGCAGTGGGCAGGGTTTGATAAACACTGAAGCTTTCTTT
>-|TRBV15|TRBJ2-1|-
CATSRERGPAGKPSSYNEQFF
TGTGCCACCAGCAGAGAGAGGGGGCCCGCGGGAAAACCGAGCTCCTACAATGAGCAGTTCTTC
>TRBD1|TRBV7-3|TRBJ1-1|once
CASSRDRDTEAFF
TGTGCCAGCAGCCGGGACAGGGACACTGAAGCTTTCTTT
>-|TRBV5-1|TRBJ1-1|once
CASSLPYTGTDTEAFF
TGCGCCAGCAGCTTACCCTACACGGGAACCGACACTGAAGCTTTCTTT
>-|TRBV12-3/TRBV12-4|TRBJ2-1|-
CASSPQNYNEQFF
TGTGCCAGCAGTCCTCAAAACTATAATGAGCAGTTCTTC
>TRBD1|TRBV29-1|TRBJ1-2|-
CSVWITGDYGYTF
TGCAGCGTTTGGATAACAGGGGACTATGGCTACACCTTC
>-|TRBV7-6|TRBJ2-7|-
CASSPGAGTGSYEQYF
TGTGCCAGCAGCCCAGGAGCGGGCACGGGCTCCTACGAGCAGTACTTC
>-|TRBV7-8|TRBJ2-3|-
CASSPLRGGPGADTQYF
TGTGCCAGCAGCCCCCTTAGGGGGGGGCCCGGCGCAGATACGCAGTATTTT
>TRBD2|TRBV7-2|TRBJ2-1|-
CASSRDLAEAYNEQFF
TGTGCCAGCAGCCGGGACCTAGCGGAAGCTTACAATGAGCAGTTCTTC
>-|TRBV15|TRBJ2-7|once
CATSRDVQHTGGIYEQYF
TGTGCCACCAGCAGAGATGTCCAGCACACTGGAGGGATCTACGAGCAGTACTTC
>-|TRBV4-3|TRBJ1-3|-
CASSQDRGIGNTIYF
TGCGCCAGCAGCCAAGACAGGGGAATTGGAAACACCATATATTTT
>TRBD2|TRBV7-9|TRBJ2-3|-
CASSLGTSGRKVDTQYF
TGTGCCAGCAGCCTCGGAACTAGCGGGAGGAAAGTAGATACGCAGTATTTT
>TRBD1|TRBV5-4|TRBJ1-1|-
CASSSGQGTEAFF
TGTGCCAGCAGCTCTGGACAGGGCACTGAAGCTTTCTTT
>-|TRBV7-9|TRBJ2-5|-
CASSPRQGSGETQYF
TGTGCCAGCAGCCCAAGGCAGGGGTCGGGGGAGACCCAGTACTTC
>-|TRBV9|TRBJ1-2|-
CASSPVERSAYGYTF
TGTGCCAGCAGCCCGGTAGAGCGGTCGGCCTATGGCTACACCTTC
>-|TRBV25-1|TRBJ1-2|-
CASSEYEGGNYGYTF
TGTGCCAGCAGTGAATATGAGGGGGGGAACTATGGCTACACCTTC
>-|TRBV28|TRBJ2-7|-
CASSSSRLSPYEQYF
TGTGCCAGCAGTTCTTCTCGGTTAAGTCCCTACGAGCAGTACTTC
>TRBD1|TRBV27|TRBJ1-2|-
CASSWDRTLNYGYTF
TGTGCCAGCAGTTGGGACAGGACCCTGAACTATGGCTACACCTTC
>TRBD1|TRBV11-2|TRBJ2-7|-
CASSPRLGQYSSYEQYF
TGTGCCAGCAGCCCCAGGCTGGGACAGTACAGCTCCTACGAGCAGTACTTC
>TRBD2|TRBV2|TRBJ2-1|-
CATTTSGGRYNEQFF
TGTGCCACCACGACTAGCGGGGGCCGGTACAATGAGCAGTTCTTC
>-|TRBV11-2|TRBJ2-2|-
CASSLAGQGNTGELFF
TGTGCCAGCAGCTTAGCGGGCCAGGGGAACACCGGGGAGCTGTTTTTT
>-|TRBV7-6|TRBJ2-6|-
CASSLDRSSGANVLTF
TGTGCCAGCAGCTTAGACAGGTCCTCTGGGGCCAACGTCCTGACTTTC
>-|TRBV6-5|TRBJ1-2|few
CASSPSTGQLVGYTF
TGTGCCAGCAGTCCTTCGACAGGACAGCTAGTAGGCTACACCTTC
>TRBD2|TRBV30|TRBJ2-5|-
CAWRTSGSVQETQYF
TGTGCCTGGAGGACTAGCGGGAGCGTCCAAGAGACCCAGTACTTC
>TRBD1|TRBV13|TRBJ2-2|-
CASSNTANRGLRDTGELFF
TGTGCCAGCAGCAATACAGCAAACAGGGGGCTTCGGGACACCGGGGAGCTGTTTTTT
>-|TRBV19|TRBJ2-2|-
CASSIGGRELFF
TGTGCCAGTAGTATAGGAGGCAGAGAGCTGTTTTTT
>-|TRBV4-2|TRBJ2-7|-
CASSPPGYEQYF
TGTGCCAGCAGCCCCCCAGGCTACGAGCAGTACTTC
>-|TRBV6-2/TRBV6-3|TRBJ1-2|-
CASSYYSNYGYTF
TGTGCCAGCAGTTACTACAGTAACTATGGCTACACCTTC
>-|TRBV19|TRBJ1-1|once
CASSTPGDTEAFF
TGTGCCAGTAGTACGCCCGGGGACACTGAAGCTTTCTTT
>TRBD2|TRBV6-2/TRBV6-3|TRBJ2-1|-
CASSYSTVAGYNEQFF
TGTGCCAGCAGTTACTCGACGGTAGCGGGGTACAATGAGCAGTTCTTC
>TRBD1|TRBV5-8|TRBJ2-7|-
CASSLGQGSYEQYF
TGTGCCAGCAGCCTAGGACAGGGCTCCTACGAGCAGTACTTC
>TRBD1|TRBV11-2|TRBJ2-7|-
CASSFAKGQGRSYEQYF
TGTGCCAGCAGCTTCGCGAAGGGACAGGGGCGGTCCTACGAGCAGTACTTC
>-|TRBV12-3/TRBV12-4|TRBJ1-2|-
CASSSDRLYGYTF
TGTGCCAGCAGCTCGGACAGACTCTATGGCTACACCTTC
>-|TRBV25-1|TRBJ1-4|-
CASSEPGTLVDEKLFF
TGTGCCAGCAGTGAACCGGGAACCCTGGTTGATGAAAAACTGTTTTTT
>-|TRBV12-1|TRBJ2-1|once
CASSFVDGRVHEQFF
TGTGCCAGCAGCTTTGTCGACGGGAGGGTCCATGAGCAGTTCTTC
>-|TRBV7-9|TRBJ1-2|-
CASSSGSGRGYGYTF
TGTGCCAGCAGCTCAGGATCCGGCAGGGGCTATGGCTACACCTTC
>-|TRBV7-9|TRBJ1-1|-
CASSPSQTLAFF
TGTGCCAGCAGCCCTTCTCAGACTCTGGCTTTCTTT
>-|TRBV5-1|TRBJ2-7|-
CASSPQGTTTYEQYF
TGCGCCAGCAGCCCCCAGGGCACTACTACCTACGAGCAGTACTTC
>TRBD1|TRBV9|TRBJ1-6|once
CASSVLGQGGSPLHF
TGTGCCAGCAGCGTACTCGGACAGGGGGGCTCACCCCTCCACTTT
>TRBD1|TRBV29-1|TRBJ2-1|-
CSVPDRGRSYNEQFF
TGCAGCGTCCCGGACAGGGGAAGGTCCTACAATGAGCAGTTCTTC
>-|TRBV27|TRBJ2-7|once
CASSLGLSRHEQYF
TGTGCCAGCAGTTTAGGCCTTTCTCGCCACGAGCAGTACTTC
>TRBD1|TRBV29-1|TRBJ2-3|-
CSVPTGGVADTQYF
TGCAGCGTTCCGACAGGGGGCGTCGCAGATACGCAGTATTTT
>-|TRBV6-6|TRBJ1-5|-
CASSSTRDQPQHF
TGTGCCAGCAGTTCAACCAGGGATCAGCCCCAGCATTTT
>TRBD1|TRBV9|TRBJ1-2|-
CASSGTGTGTMGYTF
TGTGCCAGCAGCGGTACCGGGACAGGAACTATGGGCTACACCTTC
>TRBD2|TRBV6-2/TRBV6-3|TRBJ2-1|-
CASSYPEAGRGNEQFF
TGTGCCAGCAGTTATCCCGAAGCGGGACGGGGGAATGAGCAGTTCTTC